Presented here are 16 T cell receptor beta chains from one specimen sequenced in a study of monozygotic twins with inflammatory bowel disease. TCRdb processed the 5' RACE reads again and assigns one entry to each CDR3 protein, with no DNA. Its table lists about 160,000 distinct CDR3 sequences. The sequencing sample was made of blood. The receptors were gathered from a human donor with ulcerative colitis or Crohn's disease, or a healthy co-twin of an affected twin (not recorded which).

The rearrangement uses TRBV5-4 and TRBJ2-2; as DNA is missing, the TRBD1 call by TCRdb cannot be tested. The germline gives CDR1 SGHNT, CDR2 YYREEE (reference sequence). This CDR3 has 15 residues. CDR3 amino acids: CASSRDRGHTGELFF.

This chain joins TRBV5-6 and TRBJ1-1; TCRdb reports TRBD1, a call that lacks DNA to check it against. The CDR3 length is 18 residues. Looked up from germline, CDR1 is SGHDT and CDR2 is YYEEEE. CDR3 residues: CASSRPVRGAQKLTEAFF.

CDR3 residues: CASSRQGYGGYTF. The chain carries TRBV7-9 and TRBJ1-2; lacking DNA, the TRBD1 call made by TCRdb goes unchecked. Germline lookup yields CDR1 SEHNR and CDR2 FQNEAQ (reference sequence). This CDR3 spans 13 amino acids.

V is TRBV6-2 or TRBV6-3 and J is TRBJ2-1; TCRdb returns TRBD2, unconfirmable since there is no DNA. The V gene's germline CDR1 is MNHEY and CDR2 SVGEGT. The CDR3 is made up of 14 amino acids. The CDR3 region is CASSYGRVYNEQFF.

V gene TRBV20-1 combines with J gene TRBJ2-1; TCRdb indicates TRBD1, and absent DNA this call remains unverified. Germline CDR1 reads DFQATT; CDR2 reads SNEGSKA (reference sequence). CDR3 length: 12 amino acids. The CDR3 spells CSASGGYNEQFF.

The chain is built from TRBV11-2 and TRBJ2-5; the D call from TCRdb, TRBD1, cannot be confirmed without DNA. This CDR3 spans 15 amino acids. Germline loops: CDR1 SGHAT, CDR2 FQNNGV. This CDR3 reads CASSPSDRVQETQYF.

This chain connects TRBV30 to TRBJ1-4; lacking DNA, the TRBD1 call made by TCRdb goes unchecked. The germline V gene encodes CDR1 GTSNPN and CDR2 SVGIG (reference sequence). The CDR3 length is 14 residues. The CDR3 sequence is CAWDLQGMKEKLFF.

V usage is TRBV4-3 and J usage is TRBJ1-4. CDR3 length: 17 amino acids. Germline CDR1 and CDR2: LGHNA and YSLEER. CDR3 amino acids: CASSQDMPGGTNEKLFF.

The rearrangement joins TRBV6-1 to TRBJ2-2; TCRdb's D call, TRBD1, is unchecked because there is no DNA. The CDR3 is 15 residues long. The germline V gene has CDR1 MNHNS and CDR2 SASEGT. The CDR3 spells CASQEGTGATGELFF.

The chain uses TRBV7-2 and TRBJ1-6. The V gene's germline CDR1 is SGHTA and CDR2 FQGNSA. This CDR3 is built from 15 residues. The CDR3 is CASSLMYSDNSPLHF. Drawing the rest from reference TRBV7-2 and TRBJ1-6, the complete variable domain is GAGVSQSPSNKVTEKGKDVELRCDPISGHTALYWYRQSLGQGLEFLIYFQGNSAPDKSGLPSDRFSAERTGGSVSTLTIQRTQQEDSAVYLCASSLMYSDNSPLHFGNGTRLTVT.

The chain links TRBV20-1 to TRBJ1-2; the D call of TRBD1 rests on TCRdb alone, since no DNA is present to check it. Per germline, CDR1 DFQATT and CDR2 SNEGSKA (reference sequence). The CDR3 is made up of 14 amino acids. CDR3 sequence reads: CSAIYWGQGDGYTF.

This rearrangement joins TRBV6-2 or TRBV6-3 to TRBJ2-7. Germline assignment: CDR1 MNHEY and CDR2 SVGEGT. There are 14 residues in the CDR3. The CDR3 here is CASSYVGGSYEQYF.

J is TRBJ2-3 and V is TRBV6-4; the D call of TRBD2 rests on TCRdb alone, since no DNA is present to check it. The length of the CDR3 is 14 residues. Looked up from germline, CDR1 is MRHNA and CDR2 is SNTAGT. The CDR3 loop is CASSGLAGSDTQYF.

This chain uses TRBV11-2 with TRBJ2-3; no DNA is available, so the TRBD1 call from TCRdb remains unchecked. The CDR3 covers 18 residues. Germline V gene sequence: CDR1 SGHAT, CDR2 FQNNGV. The CDR3 sequence is CASSSSRDRGLRTDTQYF.

The chain carries TRBV19 and TRBJ1-6; TCRdb names TRBD1, which stays unverified in the absence of DNA. Germline loops: CDR1 LNHDA, CDR2 SQIVND (reference sequence). The CDR3 covers 13 residues. Here the CDR3 reads CASSMAGISPPHF.

The chain uses TRBV7-2 and TRBJ2-7; TCRdb selects TRBD1, and the lack of DNA leaves this call unchecked. Germline-derived CDR1 and CDR2 are SGHTA and FQGNSA. This CDR3 is built from 13 residues. CDR3 residues: CASSGGNNYEQYF.